This T cell receptor beta chain originates from a study of blood T cell repertoires in COVID-19. The assay was immunoSEQ multiplex PCR, and TCRdb's table has in-frame clones only and misses some. Of some 420,000 clones listed, 75% to 90% are singletons. Ages ranged from roughly 18 to 100 years, with residence in fewer than 25 US areas. V was pared by 4 bases and J by 10 bases, with 23 bases between. The length of the CDR3 is 15 residues. Germline assignment: CDR1 SGHNT and CDR2 YYREEE (reference sequence). The sample was PBMCs or T cells enriched from blood (not recorded which). The origin of this receptor is a man younger than 45 who had recovered from COVID-19. The chain combines TRBV5-4 with TRBJ1-1; D is ambiguous. CDR3 amino acids: CASSLARELSRPAFF. DNA for the CDR3: TGTGCCAGCAGCCTCGCAAGGGAGTTGTCTCGGCCAGCTTTCTTT.